Listed here are 9 T cell receptor beta chains from one sample, sequenced in a study of regulatory T cells in long-lasting Graves disease. Arm-PCR of CDR3 regions with iRepertoire HTBI primers generated TCR beta libraries. TCRdb reprocessed the multiplex PCR reads with MiXCR, giving one entry per CDR3 protein. The profile covers about 400,000 distinct CDR3 sequences, with 15% appearing a single time and 7.8% taken by the ten largest. Time point indicated: newly diagnosed GD, antithyroid drugs for less than 3 months. PBMCs were the source of the RNA used for TCR sequencing. This sample also appeared in a second study, on T cells in Graves' hyperthyroidism and ophthalmopathy.

Specimen: peripheral blood mononuclear cells (PBMCs), collected at new diagnosis, from a patient treated with antithyroid drugs. Source of these receptors: a woman aged 40 to 50 with Graves disease.

This clonotype has more than one count but fewer than ten. This chain connects TRBV11-3 to TRBJ2-1; no clear D gene. CDR3 size: 15 residues. Germline V lookup: CDR1 SGHNT, CDR2 YENEEA. V shed 4 bases and J shed 3 bases, with 13 bases lying between them. The CDR3 region is CASSSARAGYNEQFF. CDR3 bases: TGTGCCAGCAGCTCCGCTAGGGCCGGCTACAATGAGCAGTTCTTC. Complete variable domain (other parts from reference TRBV11-3 and TRBJ2-1): EAGVVQSPRYKIIEKKQPVAFWCNPISGHNTLYWYLQNLGQGPELLIRYENEEAVDDSQLPKDRFSAERLKGVDSTLKIQPAELGDSAVYLCASSSARAGYNEQFFGPGTRLTVL.

The V and J genes are TRBV5-8 and TRBJ2-5; possibly TRBD1 or TRBD2 for D (5 bases each). V was clipped by 4 bases and J by 5 bases, with 15 bases between them. There are 14 residues in the CDR3. Germline lookup yields CDR1 SGHTS and CDR2 YDEGEE. Here the CDR3 reads CASSPGHPRETQYF. Here the CDR3 DNA reads TGTGCCAGCAGCCCGGGGCATCCGCGGGAGACCCAGTACTTC.

As to this clonotype: A single base separates this from a much larger clone, so it may be a read error. The CDR3, as DNA: TGTGCCAGCAGCTCGGTGACTAGCGGGACTTGGTACATCGGGGAGCTGTTTTTT. Translating it yields CASSSVTSGTWYIGELFF. This chain joins TRBV11-3 and TRBJ2-2; 11 nucleotides align to TRBD2. The CDR3 contains 18 residues. Germline CDR1 is SGHNT and CDR2 is YENEEA. V was clipped by 4 bases and J by 7 bases; unmatched bases: 14.

About this clonotype itself: A much larger clonotype is one base distant, so this may be a read error. The chain links TRBV11-2 to TRBJ1-4; no definite D call. The germline gives CDR1 SGHAT, CDR2 FQNNGV. The CDR3 extends over 15 amino acids. The CDR3 nucleotides are TGTGTCAGCAGCCCCGCCTTTCGGCGGAATGAAAAACTGTTTTTT. This encodes CVSSPAFRRNEKLFF.

With regard to this clonotype: Since a far larger clone is one base different, this is likely a read error. The chain links TRBV6-4 to TRBJ1-1, with a possible D match to TRBD1 (5 bases). The CDR3 covers 18 residues. Germline CDR1 reads MRHNA; CDR2 reads SNTAGT. Here the CDR3 reads CASSYSIGEKGVNTEAFF. The CDR3 nucleotides read TGTGCCAGCAGTTACTCGATCGGAGAAAAAGGGGTGAACACTGAAGCTTTCTTT.

This clonotype was counted only a few times. The J gene is TRBJ1-2, the V gene TRBV27; 9 nucleotides line up with TRBD1. After removal of 5 bases from V and 4 bases from J, the junction contained 8 bases not matched to a gene. There are 15 residues in the CDR3. The germline V gene has CDR1 MNHEY and CDR2 SMNVEV (reference sequence). The CDR3 loop reads CASSPGQGPIYGYTF. CDR3 in DNA: TGTGCCAGCAGTCCAGGACAGGGGCCAATCTATGGCTACACCTTC.

The table lists this clonotype with many counts. V is TRBV10-3 and J is TRBJ2-3, with D possibly being TRBD2 (6 bases). The germline V gene has CDR1 ENHRY and CDR2 SYGVKD. The germline V and J ends were trimmed by 7 bases and 0 bases, with 17 bases remaining between them. The CDR3 has 16 amino acids. CDR3 protein: CAITDGGSRSTDTQYF. CDR3 coding DNA: TGTGCCATCACTGATGGAGGGTCTAGGAGCACAGATACGCAGTATTTT.

The chain joins TRBV27 to TRBJ2-2; possible D gene TRBD2, 6 bases. Germline V gene lookup returns CDR1 MNHEY and CDR2 SMNVEV (reference sequence). This CDR3 is 13 amino acids long. Trimming removed 4 bases at V and 5 bases at J, with 8 bases between. CDR3 amino acids: CASSYLATGELFF. The CDR3 DNA is TGTGCCAGCAGTTACCTAGCGACCGGGGAGCTGTTTTTT.

The chain combines TRBV20-1 with TRBJ2-5, with D unclear. V was cut by 0 bases and J by 1 base, with 15 bases left in between. The CDR3 contains 16 residues. Germline values: CDR1 DFQATT, CDR2 SNEGSKA (reference sequence). This CDR3 reads CSARDGGQEIQETQYF. The CDR3 coding sequence is TGCAGTGCTAGAGATGGTGGCCAGGAGATCCAAGAGACCCAGTACTTC.